The 26 T cell receptor beta chains in this list originate from one sample, sequenced in a study of tumor and adjacent non-tumor tissue in lung cancer. The template was RNA from unsorted bulk tissue. Distant lung tissue was collected more than 3 cm away from the tumor edge. A modified ARM-PCR protocol with three rounds of nested PCR amplified TCRbeta. TCRdb itself ran the multiplex PCR reads through MiXCR, one entry per CDR3 protein. The data contain around 39,000 distinct CDR3 sequences, 60% of them seen just once; the ten biggest clones take up around 45%. The sequenced material came from distant non-tumor lung tissue. The receptors stem from a man aged 50-59 years with non-small cell lung cancer.

In this sample, this clonotype turned up a few times. The gene calls are TRBV11-2 and TRBJ2-1; D is uncertain. Trimming shortened V by 10 bases and J by 0 bases, and 13 bases separated the two germline ends. This CDR3 spans 14 amino acids. Germline CDR1 reads SGHAT; CDR2 reads FQNNGV. CDR3 sequence: CATTLENSYNEQFF. CDR3 bases: TGTGCCACCACGCTGGAGAACTCCTACAATGAGCAGTTCTTC. Looking up the rest from reference TRBV11-2 and TRBJ2-1 gives the full variable domain: EAGVAQSPRYKIIEKRQSVAFWCNPISGHATLYWYQQILGQGPKLLIQFQNNGVVDDSQLPKDRFSAERLKGVDSTLKIQPAKLEDSAVYLCATTLENSYNEQFFGPGTRLTVL.

Ten or more counts support this clonotype. J is TRBJ2-7 and V is TRBV30; TRBD1 is a possible D gene (6 bases). The V gene lost 1 base and the J gene lost 2 bases, with 15 bases spanning the gap. This CDR3 comprises 15 residues. Germline-derived CDR1 and CDR2 are GTSNPN and SVGIG (reference sequence). The CDR3 DNA sequence: TGTGCCTGGAGTGCTACCGGGACACCCCCCTACGAGCAGTACTTC. This gives the protein CAWSATGTPPYEQYF.

This clonotype was recorded only once. The junction does not match germline at one end; this may be a read error. The chain combines TRBV4-1 with TRBJ2-1; D is perhaps TRBD1 (6 bases). This CDR3 comprises 15 residues. Germline CDR1 and CDR2: MGHRA and YSYEKL. The CDR3 DNA reads as TGCGCCAGCAGTCTCAGCGAACAGGGAAGCGATGAACAGTTCTTC. Protein: CASSLSEQGSDEQFF.

In its sample, this clonotype was seen many times. This chain connects TRBV20-1 to TRBJ2-3; D is undetermined. V lost 6 bases and J lost 2, with 21 bases in between. Germline CDR1 and CDR2: DFQATT and SNEGSKA (reference sequence). The CDR3 is made up of 16 amino acids. CDR3: CSATDRRQLFTDTQYF. In nucleotides, the CDR3 is TGCAGTGCCACCGATAGGCGGCAGCTATTCACAGATACGCAGTATTTT.

A note on this clonotype: This may arise from a read error, as a much more abundant clone is one base away. The chain joins TRBV20-1 to TRBJ2-2; no definite D call. V was pared by 2 bases and J by 3 bases, with 4 bases between. The CDR3 consists of 12 residues. Germline-derived CDR1 and CDR2 are DFQATT and SNEGSKA (reference sequence). The CDR3 DNA follows: TGCAGTGCTAGACAGTACACCGGGGAGCTGTTTTTT. Translated: CSARQYTGELFF.

About this clonotype: Germline is not matched at one junction end, which may reflect a read error. V is TRBV7-8 and J is TRBJ1-3; D gene uncertain. This CDR3 is 16 amino acids long. Germline V gene sequence: CDR1 SGHVS, CDR2 FQNEAQ. The chain's CDR3 is CANSVTASVSGNTIYF. As DNA, the CDR3 is TGTGCCAACAGCGTTACCGCCTCGGTTAGCGGAAATACCATATATTTT.

Details on this clonotype: It may be a read error: a sequence one base away is much more abundant. The chain recombines TRBV5-1 with TRBJ2-2, with no clear D. The germline V gene has CDR1 SGHRS and CDR2 YFSETQ. With 5 bases removed from V and 5 bases from J, the gap between germline ends came to 7 bases. This CDR3 has 12 amino acids. In DNA, the CDR3 is TGCGCCAGCAGACCATGGACCGGGGAGCTGTTTTTT. Its protein product is CASRPWTGELFF.

In this sample, this clonotype turned up many times. This chain uses TRBV10-3 with TRBJ2-5; 7 bases align to TRBD2. The CDR3 runs 16 residues. Per germline, CDR1 ENHRY and CDR2 SYGVKD. V lost 10 bases to trimming and J lost 2 bases; unmatched junction nucleotides: 16. The CDR3 DNA follows: TGTGCCACCCAGGGAGGGCAGGGAGGGTCACAAGAGACCCAGTACTTC. It yields the protein CATQGGQGGSQETQYF.

With respect to this clonotype: The CDR3 end shows no conserved phenylalanine or tryptophan, and so a read error is likely. Because the CDR3's place on the DNA is in doubt, the DNA is left out and the CDR3 is given as listed by TCRdb. The chain carries TRBV11-1 and TRBJ1-1; the table calls TRBD1, which could not be checked here. The CDR3 is 14 amino acids long, termini counted. CDR1 SGHAT and CDR2 FQDESV come from the germline V gene (reference sequence). CDR3 in amino acids: CASSFPTGYTEASC.

A remark on this clonotype: An end of the junction differs from the germline gene, which may be a read error. Written as DNA, the CDR3 is TGTGCCAGTAGTTACTCGATGACAAGACAAGACACGCAGTATTTT. Amino acid sequence: CASSYSMTRQDTQYF. The V gene is TRBV6-5, the J gene TRBJ2-3; no reliable D call. This CDR3 spans 15 amino acids. Germline loops: CDR1 MNHEY, CDR2 SVGAGI.

This clonotype was counted a single time. Its ends do not fully match the called genes, so a read error is possible. The rearrangement uses TRBV10-2 and TRBJ2-7; 7 positions agree with TRBD1. The germline V gene encodes CDR1 WSHSY and CDR2 SAAADI. The CDR3 has 12 residues. CDR3 sequence reads: CANSVRGKEQYF. The CDR3 nucleotides read TGTGCCAACAGTGTCAGGGGGAAGGAGCAGTACTTC.

On this clonotype: One end of the junction fails to match germline, which may point to a read error. The chain links TRBV6-6 to TRBJ1-1; 9 nucleotides align to TRBD1. In germline, CDR1 is MNHNY, CDR2 SVGAGI (reference sequence). This CDR3 region has 13 residues. CDR3 sequence reads: CASLQGARAETFF. CDR3 coding DNA: TGTGCCAGCCTACAGGGGGCAAGGGCTGAAACTTTCTTT.

About this clonotype: A much larger clonotype is one base distant, so this may be a read error. The rearrangement links TRBV4-1 to TRBJ2-2, with TRBD2 matching 8 bases. The length of the CDR3 is 15 residues. In germline, CDR1 is MGHRA, CDR2 YSYEKL. Germline trimming cut 7 bases from V and 10 bases from J; bases unmatched to any gene: 14. In nucleotides, the CDR3 is TGCGCCAGCAACCGGGGGGGGTCGGGGGGCGAGGAGCTGTTTTTT. Its protein product is CASNRGGSGGEELFF.

There are many counts of this clonotype. V gene TRBV5-6 combines with J gene TRBJ2-7; D uncertain. CDR3 length equals 11 residues. Germline values: CDR1 SGHDT, CDR2 YYEEEE. V was trimmed by 0 bases and J by 5 bases, leaving 3 bases between them. The CDR3 coding sequence is TGTGCCAGCAGCTTGGCCGACGAGCAGTACTTC. Residues: CASSLADEQYF.

Details on this clonotype: This may stem from a read error, because a much larger clone lies one nucleotide away. The genes are TRBV5-1 and TRBJ2-7; unclear D gene. CDR3 length: 13 amino acids. Germline lookup yields CDR1 SGHRS and CDR2 YFSETQ. CDR3 sequence reads: CVSSLARAYEQYF. CDR3 DNA: TGCGTCAGCAGCTTGGCCCGCGCCTACGAGCAGTACTTC.

This clonotype has a count of ten or more. The CDR3 nucleotides are TGCAGTGCTAGACCTTGGACAGGCTACTACGAGCAGTACTTC. Protein: CSARPWTGYYEQYF. The V call is TRBV20-1, the J call TRBJ2-7; 7 bases align to TRBD1. V was clipped by 2 bases and J by 3 bases; unmatched bases: 7. CDR1 is DFQATT and CDR2 is SNEGSKA in the germline V gene (reference sequence). The CDR3 is made up of 14 amino acids.

With regard to this clonotype: A read error may account for a junction end that differs from germline. V and J are TRBV13 and TRBJ2-7; maybe TRBD1 (6 bases). This CDR3 spans 16 amino acids. Germline CDR1 reads PRHDT; CDR2 reads FYEKMQ (reference sequence). CDR3 bases: TGTGCCGGCAGCTTAGCCGGACAGTCCTTATCGGACGAGCAGTACTTC. Translated, it gives CAGSLAGQSLSDEQYF.

Regarding this clonotype: An end of the junction differs from the germline gene, which may be a read error. V is TRBV6-6 and J is TRBJ1-6; D unresolved. The germline gives CDR1 MNHNY, CDR2 SVGAGI (reference sequence). The CDR3 spans 17 residues. CDR3 sequence: CASSYDETSSHDSPLHF. CDR3 in DNA: TGTGCCAGCAGTTACGATGAGACGAGCTCCCATGATTCACCCCTCCATTTT.

Turning to this clonotype: It is likely a read error, because the conserved phenylalanine at the end of the CDR3 is missing. The gene calls are TRBV16 and TRBJ1-5; the D is unclear. There are 13 residues in the CDR3. Germline CDR1 and CDR2: KGHSY and FQNENV. The CDR3 DNA reads as TGTGCCAGCATCCAACAAGAAAATCAGCCCCAGCATTCT. Amino acid sequence: CASIQQENQPQHS.

This clonotype was detected ten times or more. This chain joins TRBV7-9 and TRBJ2-1; 8 nucleotides line up with TRBD2. Germline loops: CDR1 SEHNR, CDR2 FQNEAQ (reference sequence). The CDR3 has 17 amino acids. With 5 bases clipped from V and 6 bases from J, the junction kept 15 bases outside the gene matches. The CDR3 reads CASSPRRASGRSNEQFF. For the CDR3, the DNA is TGTGCCAGCAGCCCCCGGAGGGCCAGCGGGAGATCCAATGAGCAGTTCTTC.

The chain carries TRBV6-5 and TRBJ2-7; weak D call: TRBD1 (6 bases). CDR1 is MNHEY, CDR2 SVGAGI, per germline. The CDR3 extends over 12 amino acids. V was clipped by 6 bases and J by 9 bases, with 15 bases between them. The CDR3 coding sequence is TGTGCCAGCAGATCCAGGGGAGACATGCAGTACTTC. Encoded protein: CASRSRGDMQYF.

Only a few counts were recorded for this clonotype. A much more abundant neighbour one base away suggests this may be a read error. The CDR3 spells CSVIRDEKTQYF. CDR3 in DNA: TGCAGCGTTATCAGGGACGAAAAGACCCAGTACTTC. The V gene is TRBV29-1, the J gene TRBJ2-5; D assignment may be TRBD1 or TRBD2 (5 bases each). The CDR3 runs to 12 residues. Trimming pared 5 bases from V and 6 bases from J, leaving 13 bases between. Germline values: CDR1 SQVTM, CDR2 ANQGSEA. Complete variable domain (other parts from reference TRBV29-1 and TRBJ2-5): SAVISQKPSRDICQRGTSLTIQCQVDSQVTMMFWYRQQPGQSLTLIATANQGSEATYESGFVIDKFPISRPNLTFSTLTVSNMSPEDSSIYLCSVIRDEKTQYFGPGTRLLVL.

A word on this clonotype: Germline and junction disagree at one end, which may indicate a read error. The chain carries TRBV6-5 and TRBJ2-3; 9 bases map to TRBD2. Per the germline V gene, CDR1 is MNHEY and CDR2 is SVGAGI. This CDR3 is built from 15 residues. The DNA of the CDR3 is TGTGCCAGCAGTTTCGGGACTAGCTACACAGATACGCACTATTTT. This sequence encodes CASSFGTSYTDTHYF.

As for this clonotype: This sequence may be a read error, since a much larger clone differs from it by one base. This chain links TRBV5-1 with TRBJ1-3; D may be TRBD1 (5 bases). Germline values: CDR1 SGHRS, CDR2 YFSETQ. V was clipped by 3 bases and J by 3 bases, with 10 bases between them. The CDR3 spans 14 residues. CDR3 coding DNA: TGCGCCAGCAGCTCGACAGAAATTGGAAACACCATATATTTT. It encodes CASSSTEIGNTIYF.

As concerns this clonotype: Compared with germline, one end of the junction differs, possibly owing to a read error. CDR3: CGSSFLWRTSSGANVLTF. Written as DNA, the CDR3 is TGTGGCAGCAGCTTTCTGTGGAGAACCTCCTCTGGGGCCAACGTCCTGACTTTC. This chain joins TRBV7-8 and TRBJ2-6, with D unclear. Germline V gene sequence: CDR1 SGHVS, CDR2 FQNEAQ. The CDR3 loop spans 18 amino acids.

Of note for this clonotype: A junction boundary mismatches the germline segment, possibly from a read error. The chain combines TRBV6-2 or TRBV6-3 with TRBJ1-5; D is perhaps TRBD1 (5 bases). CDR1 is MNHEY and CDR2 is SVGEGT in the germline V gene. The CDR3 has 15 residues. CDR3 sequence: CASSAQPGLNRPRHF. The CDR3 DNA sequence: TGTGCCAGCAGTGCACAACCGGGGCTCAACCGGCCCCGGCATTTT.